Listed here are 13 T cell receptor beta chains from one sample, sequenced in a study of Tregs in tolerant kidney transplant recipients (dated by TCRdb to the late 2010s). The transplants used related donors with nonmyeloablative bone marrow transplantation, and mixed chimerism in the human trials was transient. Receptor libraries were prepared by the immunoSEQ multiplex PCR assay. TCRdb re-hosts the immuneACCESS table, in-frame sequences only. Its copies lack some clones; in the studies checked, an unresolved V gene accounts for under half of them, and the cause for the rest is not known. The sample yields 95,000 or so clones; approximately 94% were counted once. Of the sample, 1.6% is held by the ten largest clones. The sample here was CD4+ T cells from blood (PBMCs), taken 12 months after the transplant. The receptors stem from a human patient who received a combined kidney and bone marrow transplant. After a transplant, the graft donor may have provided part of the T cells.

The genes are TRBV6-9 and TRBJ1-2; a weak D match, TRBD1 (6 bases). The CDR3 is made up of 15 amino acids. Trimming cost V 4 bases and J 4 bases, with 16 bases left between them. Germline V CDR1 and CDR2: MNHGY, SVAAGI. CDR3 sequence: CASSSGQTFLYGYTF. Written as DNA, the CDR3 is TGTGCCAGCAGTTCAGGACAGACCTTTCTCTATGGCTACACCTTC.

The chain combines TRBV29-1 with TRBJ2-5; 11 bases map to TRBD2. V trimming: 7 bases; J trimming: 2 bases; junction bases outside the gene matches: 9. This CDR3 comprises 15 residues. Germline CDR1 and CDR2: SQVTM and ANQGSEA. CDR3 DNA: TGCAGCGGAGGGAGGGGACTAGCGGTGCAAGAGACCCAGTACTTC. It yields the protein CSGGRGLAVQETQYF.

The chain employs TRBV9 and TRBJ2-1; tentative D call: TRBD2 (6 bases). Trimming removed 0 bases from V and 9 bases from J, with 7 bases in between. CDR1 SGDLS and CDR2 YYNGEE come from the germline V gene. The CDR3 runs to 12 residues. The CDR3 DNA follows: TGTGCCAGCAGCGTAGAGGAGGGTGAGCAGTTCTTC. Its protein product is CASSVEEGEQFF.

The chain uses TRBV5-4 and TRBJ2-4; a weak D match, TRBD2 (5 bases). The V gene lost 5 bases and the J gene lost 0 bases, with 15 bases spanning the gap. This CDR3 is 16 amino acids long. Germline V gene sequence: CDR1 SGHNT, CDR2 YYREEE (reference sequence). The DNA for the CDR3 is TGTGCCAGCAGTATCGCCGTAGGACTAGCCAAAAACATTCAGTACTTC. This gives the protein CASSIAVGLAKNIQYF.

The chain joins TRBV6-5 to TRBJ2-3; 8 bases are shared with TRBD1. The V gene's germline CDR1 is MNHEY and CDR2 SVGAGI. V lost 6 bases, J lost 0 bases, and 2 bases stayed unmatched. The CDR3 has 14 residues. In DNA, the CDR3 is TGTGCCAGCAGCGACAGGGGAAGCACAGATACGCAGTATTTT. It translates to CASSDRGSTDTQYF.

The V call is TRBV10-3, the J call TRBJ1-4; D may be TRBD1 (5 bases). V lost 8 bases and J 5 bases, leaving 15 bases between the germline ends. The CDR3 sequence is 14 residues long. The germline CDR1 and CDR2 sequences are ENHRY and SYGVKD. The CDR3 region is CAIGDRALNEKLFF. CDR3 nucleotides: TGTGCCATCGGCGACAGAGCCCTCAATGAAAAACTGTTTTTT.

The chain links TRBV19 to TRBJ2-7, with TRBD1 matching over 7 bases. This CDR3 comprises 13 residues. CDR1 and CDR2 from the germline V gene are LNHDA and SQIVND (reference sequence). Trimming cost V 5 bases and J 9 bases; bases outside gene matches: 10. The CDR3 loop reads CASSPRQGGGQYF. CDR3 coding DNA: TGTGCCAGTAGTCCCCGACAGGGCGGTGGGCAGTACTTC.

The chain has TRBV5-4 and TRBJ1-1; D unresolved. Trimming left V 4 bases short and J 8 bases short, with 21 bases between. From germline, CDR1 is SGHNT and CDR2 YYREEE (reference sequence). The CDR3 is 15 residues long. The DNA for the CDR3 is TGTGCCAGCAGCCCGGTCAAGGCGATTGGAGCAGAAGCTTTCTTT. Translating gives CASSPVKAIGAEAFF.

J is TRBJ2-2 and V is TRBV7-2; no clear D. This CDR3 is 12 amino acids long. CDR1 SGHTA and CDR2 FQGNSA come from the germline V gene. V was clipped by 5 bases and J by 4 bases, with 5 bases between them. The chain's CDR3 is CASSLFTGELFF. The CDR3 region has the DNA TGTGCCAGCAGCCTTTTCACCGGGGAGCTGTTTTTT.

The CDR3 DNA reads as TGTGCCAGCAGTGGACAGGGGGTGTACAATGAGCAGTTCTTC. It specifies CASSGQGVYNEQFF. The J gene is TRBJ2-1, the V gene TRBV2; 9 bases are shared with TRBD1. From germline, CDR1 is SNHLY and CDR2 FYNNEI. V was pared by 4 bases and J by 4 bases, with 2 bases of the junction left unmatched. CDR3 size: 14 residues.

This chain joins TRBV18 and TRBJ2-6; the D is unclear. CDR1 and CDR2 from the germline V gene are KGHSH and LQKENI. V was trimmed by 1 base and J by 1 base, leaving 8 bases between them. CDR3 size: 16 residues. CDR3 bases: TGTGCCAGCTCACCACTCCATGTTTCTGGGGCCAACGTCCTGACTTTC. This gives the protein CASSPLHVSGANVLTF.

This chain connects TRBV7-9 to TRBJ2-7, with 8 positions matching TRBD2. There are 16 residues in the CDR3. The V gene end was trimmed by 5 bases and the J gene end by 3 bases; junction bases not matched to a gene: 12. Germline values: CDR1 SEHNR, CDR2 FQNEAQ (reference sequence). CDR3: CASSVGGSGTYYEQYF. CDR3 DNA: TGTGCCAGCAGCGTCGGTGGTAGCGGGACCTACTACGAGCAGTACTTC.

The chain uses TRBV4-2 and TRBJ2-3; no clear D. Germline V gene lookup returns CDR1 LGHNA and CDR2 YNFKEQ. V lost 3 bases to trimming and J lost 6 bases, with 10 bases between them. The length of the CDR3 is 13 residues. The CDR3 loop is CASSHTPRDTQYF. DNA for the CDR3: TGTGCCAGCAGCCATACCCCTCGGGATACGCAGTATTTT.